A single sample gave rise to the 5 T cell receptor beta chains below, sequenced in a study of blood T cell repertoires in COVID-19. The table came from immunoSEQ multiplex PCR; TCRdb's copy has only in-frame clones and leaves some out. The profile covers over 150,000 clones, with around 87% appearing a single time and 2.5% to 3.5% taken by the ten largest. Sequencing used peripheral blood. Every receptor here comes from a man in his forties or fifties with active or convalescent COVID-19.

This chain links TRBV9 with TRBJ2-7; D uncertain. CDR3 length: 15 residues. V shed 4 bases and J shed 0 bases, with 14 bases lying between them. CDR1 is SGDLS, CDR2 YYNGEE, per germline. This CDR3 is CASSSPAGGSYEQYF. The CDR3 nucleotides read TGTGCCAGCAGCTCTCCGGCAGGTGGCTCCTACGAGCAGTACTTC.

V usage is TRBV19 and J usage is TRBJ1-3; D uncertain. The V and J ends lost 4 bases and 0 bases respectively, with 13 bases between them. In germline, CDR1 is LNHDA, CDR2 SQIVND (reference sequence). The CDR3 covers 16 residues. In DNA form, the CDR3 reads TGTGCCAGTAGTACCGCCACAGCCGACTCTGGAAACACCATATATTTT. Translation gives CASSTATADSGNTIYF.

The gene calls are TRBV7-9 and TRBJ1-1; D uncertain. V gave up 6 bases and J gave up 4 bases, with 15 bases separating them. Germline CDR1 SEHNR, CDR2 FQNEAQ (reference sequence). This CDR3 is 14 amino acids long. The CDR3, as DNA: TGTGCCAGCAGTAATGAGGTTGGAGGCACTGAAGCTTTCTTT. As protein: CASSNEVGGTEAFF.

CDR3 nucleotide sequence: TGTGCCAGCAGTCCAGGGCCGGGACAATTATACGAGCAGTACTTC. It is translated as CASSPGPGQLYEQYF. The chain uses TRBV27 and TRBJ2-7; the D gene is possibly TRBD1 (6 bases). Germline V gene sequence: CDR1 MNHEY, CDR2 SMNVEV (reference sequence). The V gene lost 5 bases and the J gene lost 4 bases, with 18 bases spanning the gap. There are 15 residues in the CDR3.

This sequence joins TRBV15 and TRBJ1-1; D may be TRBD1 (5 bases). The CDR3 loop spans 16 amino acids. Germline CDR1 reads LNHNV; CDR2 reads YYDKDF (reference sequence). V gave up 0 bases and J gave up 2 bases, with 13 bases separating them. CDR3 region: CATSRDQGTINTEAFF. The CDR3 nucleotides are TGTGCCACCAGCAGAGATCAGGGAACCATAAACACTGAAGCTTTCTTT. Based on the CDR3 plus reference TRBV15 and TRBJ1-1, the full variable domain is DAMVIQNPRYQVTQFGKPVTLSCSQTLNHNVMYWYQQKSSQAPKLLFHYYDKDFNNEADTPDNFQSRRPNTSFCFLDIRSPGLGDTAMYLCATSRDQGTINTEAFFGQGTRLTVV.